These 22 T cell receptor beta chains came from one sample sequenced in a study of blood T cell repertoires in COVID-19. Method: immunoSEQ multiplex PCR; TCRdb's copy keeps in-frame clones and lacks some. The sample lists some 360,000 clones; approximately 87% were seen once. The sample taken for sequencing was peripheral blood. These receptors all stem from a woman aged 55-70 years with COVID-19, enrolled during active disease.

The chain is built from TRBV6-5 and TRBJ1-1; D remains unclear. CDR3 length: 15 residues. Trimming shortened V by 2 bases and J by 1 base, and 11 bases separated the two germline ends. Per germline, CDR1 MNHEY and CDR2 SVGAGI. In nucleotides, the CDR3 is TGTGCCAGCAGTTACAGTCCGGCAGGGAACACTGAAGCTTTCTTT. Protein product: CASSYSPAGNTEAFF.

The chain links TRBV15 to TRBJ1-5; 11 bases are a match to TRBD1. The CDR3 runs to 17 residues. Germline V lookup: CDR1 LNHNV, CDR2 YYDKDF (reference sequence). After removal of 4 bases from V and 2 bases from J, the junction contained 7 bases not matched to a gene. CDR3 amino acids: CATSTTGQGVGNQPQHF. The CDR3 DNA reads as TGTGCCACCAGCACCACGGGACAGGGGGTTGGCAATCAGCCCCAGCATTTT.

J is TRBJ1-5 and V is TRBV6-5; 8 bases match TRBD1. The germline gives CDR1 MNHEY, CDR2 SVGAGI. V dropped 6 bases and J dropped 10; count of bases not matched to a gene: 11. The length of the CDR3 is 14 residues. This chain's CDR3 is CASRGDRNSDPQHF. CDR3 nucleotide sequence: TGTGCCAGCAGGGGGGACAGGAACTCGGATCCCCAGCATTTT.

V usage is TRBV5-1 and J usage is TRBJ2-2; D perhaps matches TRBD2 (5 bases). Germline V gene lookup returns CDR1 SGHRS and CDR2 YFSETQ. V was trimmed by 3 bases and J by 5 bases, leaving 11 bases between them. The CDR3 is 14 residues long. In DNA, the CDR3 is TGCGCCAGCAGCTCCCGGACGGGGACCGGGGAGCTGTTTTTT. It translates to CASSSRTGTGELFF. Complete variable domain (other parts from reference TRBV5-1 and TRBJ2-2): KAGVTQTPRYLIKTRGQQVTLSCSPISGHRSVSWYQQTPGQGLQFLFEYFSETQRNKGNFPGRFSGRQFSNSRSEMNVSTLELGDSALYLCASSSRTGTGELFFGEGSRLTVL.

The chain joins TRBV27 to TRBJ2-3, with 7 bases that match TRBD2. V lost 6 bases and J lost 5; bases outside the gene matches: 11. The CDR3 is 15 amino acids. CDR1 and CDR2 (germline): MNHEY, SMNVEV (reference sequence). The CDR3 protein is CASRAWSGEGDTQYF. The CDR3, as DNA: TGTGCCAGCAGGGCGTGGAGCGGGGAGGGAGATACGCAGTATTTT.

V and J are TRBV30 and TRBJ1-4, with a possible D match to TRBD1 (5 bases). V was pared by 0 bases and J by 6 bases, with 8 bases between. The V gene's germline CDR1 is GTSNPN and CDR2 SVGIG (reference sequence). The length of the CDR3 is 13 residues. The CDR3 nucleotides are TGTGCCTGGAGTGTATGGGGGGATGAAAAACTGTTTTTT. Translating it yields CAWSVWGDEKLFF.

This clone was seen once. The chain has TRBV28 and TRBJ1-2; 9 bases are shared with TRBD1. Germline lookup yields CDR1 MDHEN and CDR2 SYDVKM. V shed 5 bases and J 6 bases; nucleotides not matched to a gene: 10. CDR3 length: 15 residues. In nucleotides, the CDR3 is TGTGCCAGCAGTGTACGGGACAGGGAAGGGAATGGCTACACCTTC. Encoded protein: CASSVRDREGNGYTF.

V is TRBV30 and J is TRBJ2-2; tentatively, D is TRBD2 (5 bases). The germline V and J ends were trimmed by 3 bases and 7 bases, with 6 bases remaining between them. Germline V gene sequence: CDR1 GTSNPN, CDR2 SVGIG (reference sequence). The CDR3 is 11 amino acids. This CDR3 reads CAWRGDGELFF. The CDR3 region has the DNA TGTGCCTGGAGGGGAGACGGGGAGCTGTTTTTT.

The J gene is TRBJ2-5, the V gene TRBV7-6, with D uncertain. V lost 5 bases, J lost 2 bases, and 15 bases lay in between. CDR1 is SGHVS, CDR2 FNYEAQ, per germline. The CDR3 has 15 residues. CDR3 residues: CASSQNAVRQETQYF. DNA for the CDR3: TGTGCCAGCAGCCAAAACGCGGTACGACAAGAGACCCAGTACTTC. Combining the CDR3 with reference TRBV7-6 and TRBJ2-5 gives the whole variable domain GAGVSQSPRYKVTKRGQDVALRCDPISGHVSLYWYRQALGQGPEFLTYFNYEAQQDKSGLPNDRFSAERPEGSISTLTIQRTEQRDSAMYRCASSQNAVRQETQYFGPGTRLLVL.

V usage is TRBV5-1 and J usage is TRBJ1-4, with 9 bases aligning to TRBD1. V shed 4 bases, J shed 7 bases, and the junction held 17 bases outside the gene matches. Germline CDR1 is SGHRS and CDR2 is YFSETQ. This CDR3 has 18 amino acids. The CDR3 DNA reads TGCGCCAGCAGCCCGGAGGTCTGGTCGGGACAGGGTGGTGAAAAACTGTTTTTT. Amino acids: CASSPEVWSGQGGEKLFF.

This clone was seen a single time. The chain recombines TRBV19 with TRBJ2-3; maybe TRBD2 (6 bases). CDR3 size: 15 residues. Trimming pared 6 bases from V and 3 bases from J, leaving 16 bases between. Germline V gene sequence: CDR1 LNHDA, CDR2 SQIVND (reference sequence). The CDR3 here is CASRRTTGGTDTQYF. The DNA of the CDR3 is TGTGCCAGTAGGAGGACTACTGGGGGAACAGATACGCAGTATTTT. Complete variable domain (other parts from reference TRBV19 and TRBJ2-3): DGGITQSPKYLFRKEGQNVTLSCEQNLNHDAMYWYRQDPGQGLRLIYYSQIVNDFQKGDIAEGYSVSREKKESFPLTVTSAQKNPTAFYLCASRRTTGGTDTQYFGPGTRLTVL.

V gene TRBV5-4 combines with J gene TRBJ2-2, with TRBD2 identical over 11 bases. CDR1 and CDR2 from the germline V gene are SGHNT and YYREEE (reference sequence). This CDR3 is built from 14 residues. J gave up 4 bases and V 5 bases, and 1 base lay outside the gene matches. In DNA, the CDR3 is TGTGCCAGCAGGCTAGCGGGGGGCACCGGGGAGCTGTTTTTT. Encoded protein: CASRLAGGTGELFF.

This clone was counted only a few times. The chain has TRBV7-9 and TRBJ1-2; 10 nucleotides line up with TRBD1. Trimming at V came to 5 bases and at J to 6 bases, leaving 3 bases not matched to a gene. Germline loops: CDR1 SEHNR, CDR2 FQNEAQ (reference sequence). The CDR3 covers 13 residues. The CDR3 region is CASSLTGGNGYTF. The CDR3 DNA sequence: TGTGCCAGCAGCCTGACAGGGGGCAATGGCTACACCTTC. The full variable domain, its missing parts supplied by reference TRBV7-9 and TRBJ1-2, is DTGVSQNPRHKITKRGQNVTFRCDPISEHNRLYWYRQTLGQGPEFLTYFQNEAQLEKSRLLSDRFSAERPKGSFSTLEIQRTEQGDSAMYLCASSLTGGNGYTFGSGTRLTVV.

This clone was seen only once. CDR3: CASSSPPGSGTRNEKLFF. As DNA, the CDR3 is TGTGCCAGCAGTTCCCCCCCGGGCTCGGGGACACGTAATGAAAAACTGTTTTTT. V is TRBV28 and J is TRBJ1-4, with D possibly TRBD1 on 6 matching bases. CDR1 MDHEN and CDR2 SYDVKM come from the germline V gene. V was cut by 4 bases and J by 4 bases, with 22 bases left in between. CDR3 length: 18 residues.

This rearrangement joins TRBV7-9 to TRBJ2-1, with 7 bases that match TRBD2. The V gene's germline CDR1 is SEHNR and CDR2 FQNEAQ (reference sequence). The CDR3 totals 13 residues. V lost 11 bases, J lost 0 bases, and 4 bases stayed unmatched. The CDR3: CALGGSSYNEQFF. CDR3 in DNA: TGTGCCCTCGGGGGGAGCTCCTACAATGAGCAGTTCTTC.

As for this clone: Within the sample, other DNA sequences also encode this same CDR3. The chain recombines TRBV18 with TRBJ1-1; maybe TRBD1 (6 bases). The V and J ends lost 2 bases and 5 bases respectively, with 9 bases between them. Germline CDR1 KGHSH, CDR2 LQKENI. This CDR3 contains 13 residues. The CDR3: CASSPTGNTEAFF. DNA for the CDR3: TGTGCCAGCTCACCAACAGGGAATACTGAAGCTTTCTTT.

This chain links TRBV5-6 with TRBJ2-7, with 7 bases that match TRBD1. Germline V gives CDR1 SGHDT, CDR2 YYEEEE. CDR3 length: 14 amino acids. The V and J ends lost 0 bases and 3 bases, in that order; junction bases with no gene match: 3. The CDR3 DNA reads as TGTGCCAGCAGCTTGGAGGGACAGCTCTACGAGCAGTACTTC. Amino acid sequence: CASSLEGQLYEQYF. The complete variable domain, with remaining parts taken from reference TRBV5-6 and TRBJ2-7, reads DAGVTQSPTHLIKTRGQQVTLRCSPKSGHDTVSWYQQALGQGPQFIFQYYEEEERQRGNFPDRFSGHQFPNYSSELNVNALLLGDSALYLCASSLEGQLYEQYFGPGTRLTVT.

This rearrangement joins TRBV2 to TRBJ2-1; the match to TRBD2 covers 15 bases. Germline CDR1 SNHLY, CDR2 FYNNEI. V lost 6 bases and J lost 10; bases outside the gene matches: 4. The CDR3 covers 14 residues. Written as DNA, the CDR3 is TGTGCCAGCAGCCTGGGACTAGCGGGGGGCGAGCAGTTCTTC. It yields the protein CASSLGLAGGEQFF.

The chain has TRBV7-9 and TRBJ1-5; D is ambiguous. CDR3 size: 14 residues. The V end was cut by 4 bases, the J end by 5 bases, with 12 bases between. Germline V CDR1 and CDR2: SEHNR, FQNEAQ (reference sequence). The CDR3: CASSSWSEDQPQHF. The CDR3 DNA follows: TGTGCCAGCAGCTCATGGTCAGAGGATCAGCCCCAGCATTTT. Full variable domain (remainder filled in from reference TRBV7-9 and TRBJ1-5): DTGVSQNPRHKITKRGQNVTFRCDPISEHNRLYWYRQTLGQGPEFLTYFQNEAQLEKSRLLSDRFSAERPKGSFSTLEIQRTEQGDSAMYLCASSSWSEDQPQHFGDGTRLSIL.

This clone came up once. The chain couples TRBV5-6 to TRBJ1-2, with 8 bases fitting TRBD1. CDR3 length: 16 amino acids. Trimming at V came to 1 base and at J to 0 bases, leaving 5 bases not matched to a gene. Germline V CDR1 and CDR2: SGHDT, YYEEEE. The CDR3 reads CASSLWGTGTNYGYTF. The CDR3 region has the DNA TGTGCCAGCAGCTTGTGGGGGACAGGAACTAACTATGGCTACACCTTC.

CDR3 DNA sequence: TGTGCCAGCAGCCAAGCCAGGAGGAGACTGGCCGGGGAGCTGTTTTTT. Its translation is CASSQARRRLAGELFF. This chain uses TRBV4-2 with TRBJ2-2, with D possibly matching TRBD2 (5 bases). There are 16 residues in the CDR3. CDR1 and CDR2 (germline): LGHNA, YNFKEQ. The germline V and J ends were trimmed by 1 base and 6 bases, with 15 bases remaining between them.

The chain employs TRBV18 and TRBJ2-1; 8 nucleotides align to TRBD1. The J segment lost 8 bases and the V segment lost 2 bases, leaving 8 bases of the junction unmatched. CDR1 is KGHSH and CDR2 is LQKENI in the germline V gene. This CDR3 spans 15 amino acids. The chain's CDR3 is CASSPRTGMLDEQFF. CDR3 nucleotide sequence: TGTGCCAGCTCACCAAGGACAGGGATGCTGGATGAGCAGTTCTTC.